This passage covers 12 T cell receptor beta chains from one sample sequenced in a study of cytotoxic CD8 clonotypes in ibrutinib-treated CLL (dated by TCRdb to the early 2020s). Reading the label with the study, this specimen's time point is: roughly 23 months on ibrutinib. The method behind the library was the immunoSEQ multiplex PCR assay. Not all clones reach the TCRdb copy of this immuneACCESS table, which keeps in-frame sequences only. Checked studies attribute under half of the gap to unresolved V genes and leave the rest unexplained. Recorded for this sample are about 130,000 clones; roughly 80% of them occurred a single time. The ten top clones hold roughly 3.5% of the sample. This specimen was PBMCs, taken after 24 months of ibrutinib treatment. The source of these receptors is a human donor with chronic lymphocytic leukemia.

The CDR3 coding sequence is TGTGCCAGTAGTGCGGGTGCGGGCACAGATACGCAGTATTTT. This sequence encodes CASSAGAGTDTQYF. The V call is TRBV19, the J call TRBJ2-3; TRBD2 is a possible D gene (5 bases). With 5 bases removed from V and 1 base from J, the gap between germline ends came to 10 bases. Germline V gene sequence: CDR1 LNHDA, CDR2 SQIVND (reference sequence). The CDR3 loop spans 14 amino acids.

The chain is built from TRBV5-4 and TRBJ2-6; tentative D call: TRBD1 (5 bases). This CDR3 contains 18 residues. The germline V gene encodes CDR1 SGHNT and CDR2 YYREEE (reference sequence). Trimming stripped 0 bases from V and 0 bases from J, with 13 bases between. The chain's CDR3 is CASSLGGVGISGANVLTF. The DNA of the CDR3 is TGTGCCAGCAGCTTGGGGGGCGTGGGGATCTCTGGGGCCAACGTCCTGACTTTC.

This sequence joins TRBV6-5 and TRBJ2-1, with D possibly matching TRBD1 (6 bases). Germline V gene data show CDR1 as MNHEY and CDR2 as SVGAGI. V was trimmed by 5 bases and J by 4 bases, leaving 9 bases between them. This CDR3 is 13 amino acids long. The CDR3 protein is CASSNGQYNEQFF. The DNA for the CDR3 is TGTGCCAGCAGTAATGGACAGTACAATGAGCAGTTCTTC.

CDR3 in DNA: TGTGCCAGTTCCGGGAGGGGGTACAATGAGCAGTTCTTC. This encodes CASSGRGYNEQFF. V usage is TRBV6-1 and J usage is TRBJ2-1; the match to TRBD2 covers 8 bases. The germline gives CDR1 MNHNS, CDR2 SASEGT. The length of the CDR3 is 13 residues. The V segment lost 9 bases and the J segment 4 bases; nucleotides outside the gene matches: 5.

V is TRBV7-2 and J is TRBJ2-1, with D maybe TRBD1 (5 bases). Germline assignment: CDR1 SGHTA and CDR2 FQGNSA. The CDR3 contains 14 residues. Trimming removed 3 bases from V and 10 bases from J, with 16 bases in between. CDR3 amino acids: CASSFLQGRSEQFF. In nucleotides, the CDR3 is TGTGCCAGCAGCTTTCTTCAGGGTCGGAGCGAGCAGTTCTTC.

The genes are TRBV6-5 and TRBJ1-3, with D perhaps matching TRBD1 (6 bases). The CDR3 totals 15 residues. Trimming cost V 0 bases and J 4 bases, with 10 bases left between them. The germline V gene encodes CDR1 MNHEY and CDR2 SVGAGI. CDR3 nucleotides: TGTGCCAGCAGTTACTCGGGGAGGGGGGGAAACACCATATATTTT. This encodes CASSYSGRGGNTIYF.

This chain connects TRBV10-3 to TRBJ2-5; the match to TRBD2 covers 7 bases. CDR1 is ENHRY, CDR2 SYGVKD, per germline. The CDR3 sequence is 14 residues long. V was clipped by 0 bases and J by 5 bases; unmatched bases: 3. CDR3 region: CAISESGGEETQYF. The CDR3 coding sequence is TGTGCCATCAGTGAGTCGGGGGGGGAGGAGACCCAGTACTTC.

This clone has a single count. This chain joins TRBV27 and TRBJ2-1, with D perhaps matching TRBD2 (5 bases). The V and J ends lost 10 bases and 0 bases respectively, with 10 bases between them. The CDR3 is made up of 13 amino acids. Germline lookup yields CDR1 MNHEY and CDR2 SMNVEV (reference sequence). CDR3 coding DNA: TGTGCCACCGCCCGGGGCTCCTACAATGAGCAGTTCTTC. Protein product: CATARGSYNEQFF.

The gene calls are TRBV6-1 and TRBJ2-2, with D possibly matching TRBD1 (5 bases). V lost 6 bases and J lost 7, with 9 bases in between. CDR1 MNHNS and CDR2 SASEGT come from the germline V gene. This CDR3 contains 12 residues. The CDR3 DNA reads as TGTGCCAGCAGCATCAGGGTCGGGGAGCTGTTTTTT. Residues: CASSIRVGELFF.

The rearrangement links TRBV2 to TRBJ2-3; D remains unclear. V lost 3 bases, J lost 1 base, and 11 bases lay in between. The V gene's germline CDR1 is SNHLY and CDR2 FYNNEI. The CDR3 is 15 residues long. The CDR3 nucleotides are TGTGCCAGCAGTGATGATTCCCGGGGCACAGATACGCAGTATTTT. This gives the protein CASSDDSRGTDTQYF.

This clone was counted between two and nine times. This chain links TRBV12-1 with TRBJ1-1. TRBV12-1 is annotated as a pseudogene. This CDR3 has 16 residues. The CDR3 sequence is CASSFSWGIKLPEAFF. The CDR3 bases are TGTGCCAGCAGCTTCTCCTGGGGGATCAAACTGCCTGAAGCTTTCTTT.

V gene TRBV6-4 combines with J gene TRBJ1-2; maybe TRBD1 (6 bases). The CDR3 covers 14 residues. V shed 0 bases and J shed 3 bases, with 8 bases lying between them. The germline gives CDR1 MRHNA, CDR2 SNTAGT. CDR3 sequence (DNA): TGTGCCAGCAGTGACTCGGACAGTGACTATGGCTACACCTTC. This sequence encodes CASSDSDSDYGYTF.